These 14 T cell receptor beta chains were all obtained from the same sample, sequenced in a study of blood T cells in healthy people across ages. Next came a second PCR, run for about 7 to 11 cycles, which used a sample-barcoded 5' primer along with a J-beta primer mix. TCRdb re-derived calls from the 5' RACE reads in MiXCR, one entry per CDR3 protein. The sample holds approximately 850,000 distinct CDR3 sequences, under 45% seen once. Sequenced: blood. These TCRs come from a man between 60 and 75 years old in good health.

CDR3 bases: TGTGCCAGCAGCTTAGTTAGCGCCGGGACAGGGTCTAACGAGCAGTACTTC. Translating gives CASSLVSAGTGSNEQYF. The rearrangement uses TRBV7-9 and TRBJ2-4; 9 bases fit TRBD1. The DNA end is more similar to TRBJ2-7, so the J call may be wrong. Germline V CDR1 and CDR2: SEHNR, FQNEAQ (reference sequence). The CDR3 totals 17 residues.

As to this clonotype: A read error may account for a junction end that differs from germline. This rearrangement joins TRBV29-1 to TRBJ2-3, with TRBD1 identical over 7 bases. Germline V lookup: CDR1 SQVTM, CDR2 ANQGSEA. The CDR3 has 15 residues. Written as DNA, the CDR3 is TGCAGCGTTGCCCAGACAGGGTCTAGCACAGATATGCAGTATTTT. As protein: CSVAQTGSSTDMQYF.

V and J are TRBV11-2 and TRBJ2-3; D is possibly TRBD1 (5 bases). The ends were cut back, 1 base at V and 4 bases at J, with 9 bases in the middle. The germline CDR1 and CDR2 sequences are SGHAT and FQNNGV. CDR3 length equals 14 residues. The CDR3 loop is CASSLGRAADTQYF. The CDR3 bases are TGTGCCAGCAGCTTAGGCAGGGCCGCAGATACGCAGTATTTT.

The V gene is TRBV3-1, the J gene TRBJ1-2, with TRBD1 matching 8 bases. The CDR3 length is 17 residues. Trimming removed 1 base from V and 7 bases from J; junction bases left unmatched: 14. Germline loops: CDR1 LGHDT, CDR2 YNNKEL (reference sequence). CDR3 loop: CASSQGSHGQGLAGYTF. CDR3 bases: TGTGCCAGCAGCCAAGGCTCGCACGGACAGGGATTAGCTGGCTACACCTTC.

This clonotype came up once. The chain combines TRBV3-1 with TRBJ1-6; unclear D gene. Looked up from germline, CDR1 is LGHDT and CDR2 is YNNKEL (reference sequence). Trimming pared 0 bases from V and 7 bases from J, leaving 22 bases between. There are 19 residues in the CDR3. CDR3 loop: CASSQDFWKGRAPNSPLHF. DNA of the CDR3: TGTGCCAGCAGCCAAGATTTCTGGAAGGGAAGAGCCCCCAATTCACCCCTCCACTTT.

About this clonotype: One base away lies a much larger clone, so this may be a sequencing read error. V is TRBV20-1 and J is TRBJ2-1; TRBD1 aligns across 7 bases. The end of the DNA aligns better with TRBJ2-7, so the J call may be wrong. This CDR3 spans 15 amino acids. CDR1 and CDR2 (germline): DFQATT, SNEGSKA (reference sequence). Written as DNA, the CDR3 is TGCAGTGCTAGCGAACAGGGGAGCTCCTACAATGAGCAGTACTTC. As protein: CSASEQGSSYNEQYF.

V is TRBV20-1 and J is TRBJ2-7; D gene unclear. Per the germline V gene, CDR1 is DFQATT and CDR2 is SNEGSKA (reference sequence). CDR3 length equals 13 residues. V lost 6 bases, J lost 0 bases, and 12 bases lay in between. Here the CDR3 DNA reads TGCAGTGCCAGAACGGCAATCTCCTACGAGCAGTACTTC. It specifies CSARTAISYEQYF.

This clonotype was seen a handful of times. The CDR3 sequence is CSAESGASYTF. DNA for the CDR3: TGCAGTGCTGAATCAGGGGCTAGCTACACCTTC. The chain combines TRBV20-1 with TRBJ1-2; D possibly corresponds to TRBD1 (6 bases). Deletions cut 5 bases from V and 9 bases from J, with 13 bases between. Germline V gives CDR1 DFQATT, CDR2 SNEGSKA (reference sequence). CDR3 length equals 11 residues.

The V call is TRBV25-1, the J call TRBJ2-4; D may be TRBD2 (6 bases). Germline V gene lookup returns CDR1 MGHDK and CDR2 SYGVNS. The CDR3 totals 13 residues. Deletions cut 6 bases from V and 13 bases from J, with 19 bases between. CDR3 DNA sequence: TGTGCCAGCAGGGAGGGAGAACAAGATACCCAGTACTTC. Protein sequence: CASREGEQDTQYF. The variable domain in full, with the rest retrieved from reference TRBV25-1 and TRBJ2-4, is EADIYQTPRYLVIGTGKKITLECSQTMGHDKMYWYQQDPGMELHLIHYSYGVNSTEKGDLSSESTVSRIRTEHFPLTLESARPSHTSQYLCASREGEQDTQYFGAGTRLSVL.

The chain couples TRBV10-3 to TRBJ2-7, with D perhaps matching TRBD1 or TRBD2 (5 bases each). Germline values: CDR1 ENHRY, CDR2 SYGVKD. Trimming took 6 bases from V and 12 from J, leaving 18 bases between them. This CDR3 spans 12 amino acids. This chain's CDR3 is CAISPGPRGGYF. The DNA of the CDR3 is TGTGCCATCAGCCCGGGACCACGAGGCGGGTACTTC.

J is TRBJ2-7 and V is TRBV5-1; either TRBD1 or TRBD2 may fit D (5 bases each). The CDR3 is made up of 16 amino acids. Germline CDR1 and CDR2: SGHRS and YFSETQ. V was clipped by 2 bases and J by 7 bases, with 22 bases between them. CDR3 bases: TGCGCCAGCAGCTTCGGGACCGTTAATAACTACAATGAGCAGTACTTC. Its translation is CASSFGTVNNYNEQYF.

The chain carries TRBV7-2 and TRBJ2-5; perhaps TRBD2 as D (6 bases). This CDR3 has 15 amino acids. With 0 bases removed from V and 5 bases from J, the gap between germline ends came to 13 bases. Germline V gene lookup returns CDR1 SGHTA and CDR2 FQGNSA. The CDR3 reads CASSLASAGGETQYF. The CDR3 DNA sequence: TGTGCCAGCAGCTTAGCGTCGGCTGGGGGGGAGACCCAGTACTTC.

This chain links TRBV20-1 with TRBJ2-3; 7 positions agree with TRBD1. The J segment lost 11 bases and the V segment lost 1 base, leaving 9 bases of the junction unmatched. Germline V lookup: CDR1 DFQATT, CDR2 SNEGSKA (reference sequence). The CDR3 totals 13 residues. The CDR3, as DNA: TGCAGTGCTAGAGGTCCGACAGGGCGTGAGCAGTATTTT. This codes for CSARGPTGREQYF.

This clonotype was seen more than once but under ten times. The chain combines TRBV7-9 with TRBJ1-2; TRBD1 aligns across 7 bases. With V trimmed by 4 bases and J by 3 bases, 8 bases remained unmatched. This CDR3 is built from 15 residues. Germline V gene data show CDR1 as SEHNR and CDR2 as FQNEAQ (reference sequence). The CDR3 nucleotides read TGTGCCAGCAGCTCTGGACAGGCTCAGGACTATGGCTACACCTTC. Translated: CASSSGQAQDYGYTF. The full variable domain, completed using reference TRBV7-9 and TRBJ1-2, is DTGVSQNPRHKITKRGQNVTFRCDPISEHNRLYWYRQTLGQGPEFLTYFQNEAQLEKSRLLSDRFSAERPKGSFSTLEIQRTEQGDSAMYLCASSSGQAQDYGYTFGSGTRLTVV.